This T cell receptor (beta chain) comes out of a study of blood T cell repertoires in COVID-19. Across the study: There were acute and convalescent COVID-19 samples, and they came from the United States, Italy and Spain. The analysed material was cDNA or gDNA that came from T cells, B-cell-depleted T cells, or PBMCs.

Produced via immunoSEQ multiplex PCR; TCRdb's table is partial and in-frame only. Among over 200,000 clones listed, about 85% were seen once. The CDR3 runs 14 residues. Germline loops: CDR1 SGHTA, CDR2 FQGNSA. J gave up 6 bases and V 5 bases, and 6 bases lay outside the gene matches. This clone was seen only once. The rearrangement links TRBV7-2 to TRBJ1-2, with TRBD1 matching 10 bases. The sequence derives from a woman between 18 and 29 years old who had recovered from COVID-19. Material: peripheral blood. CDR3 loop: CASSGTGTGDGYTF. DNA of the CDR3: TGTGCCAGCAGCGGAACCGGGACAGGGGATGGCTACACCTTC.